This T cell receptor (beta chain) is drawn from a study of T cell responses to AZD1222 COVID-19 vaccine. Across the whole study: Pooled together were second doses at about 4 or about 12 weeks. General study points: Baseline seropositives among AZD1222 recipients totaled only 6 or 7. Mapped onto spike, vaccine-associated CD4 TCRs spanned it and were dominant at 160-218 and 743-854.

Generated by immunoSEQ multiplex PCR, the TCRdb table keeps only in-frame clones and is missing some. The sample yields fewer than 150,000 clones, about nine tenths seen once. Concerning this clone: As yet, its antigen is unknown.

The CDR3 is 17 amino acids. The J segment lost 3 bases and the V segment lost 6 bases, leaving 9 bases of the junction unmatched. The germline V gene encodes CDR1 MNHEY and CDR2 SVGEGT. The chain has TRBV6-2 or TRBV6-3 and TRBJ2-5, with 14 bases that match TRBD2. The material sequenced was peripheral blood, taken on day 0 of AZD1222 vaccination. The clonotype comes from an adult in good health. The CDR3 DNA reads TGTGCCAGCAGCCTCGGACTAGCGGGAGGCGGTAAAGAGACCCAGTACTTC. As protein: CASSLGLAGGGKETQYF.